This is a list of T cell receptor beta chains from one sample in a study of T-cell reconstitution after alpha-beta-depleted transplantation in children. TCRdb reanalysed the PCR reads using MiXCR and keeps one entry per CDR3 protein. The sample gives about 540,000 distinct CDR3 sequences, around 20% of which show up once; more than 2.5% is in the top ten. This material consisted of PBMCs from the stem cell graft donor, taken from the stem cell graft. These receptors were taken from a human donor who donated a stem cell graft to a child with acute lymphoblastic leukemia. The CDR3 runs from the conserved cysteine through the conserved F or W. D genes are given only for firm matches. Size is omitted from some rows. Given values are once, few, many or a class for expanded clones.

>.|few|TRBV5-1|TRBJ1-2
TGCGCCAGCAGCGGGGCGACAACGAGTTATGGCTACACCTTC
CASSGATTSYGYTF
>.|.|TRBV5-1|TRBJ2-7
TGCGCCAGCGGCTTCGATGCTGGGTCTCCCTACGAGCAGTACTTC
CASGFDAGSPYEQYF
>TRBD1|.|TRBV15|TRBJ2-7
TGTGCCACCAGCAGAGTCGGGACAGGGGGCTACGAGCAGTACTTC
CATSRVGTGGYEQYF
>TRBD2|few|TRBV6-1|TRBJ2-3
TGTGCCAGCAGTGAGAGAGGACTAGCGGGCACAGATACGCAGTATTTT
CASSERGLAGTDTQYF
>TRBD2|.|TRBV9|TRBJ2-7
TGTGCCAGCAGCGTAGAGGGAGCGGGAGCTCCCTACGAGCAGTACTTC
CASSVEGAGAPYEQYF
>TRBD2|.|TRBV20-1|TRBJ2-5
TGCAGTGCTTTAGGACTAGCGGGAGTGGGGCAAGAGACCCAGTACTTC
CSALGLAGVGQETQYF
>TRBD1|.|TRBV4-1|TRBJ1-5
TGCGCCAGCAGCCGGACAGGGATCACACAGCCCCAGCATTTT
CASSRTGITQPQHF
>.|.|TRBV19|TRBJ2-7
TGTGCCAGTAGTATGGCGTTTTTGGACGAGCAGTACTTC
CASSMAFLDEQYF
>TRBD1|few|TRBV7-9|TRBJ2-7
TGTGCCAGCAGCTTAGGCGGGACAGGTGGGATTTACGAGCAGTACTTC
CASSLGGTGGIYEQYF
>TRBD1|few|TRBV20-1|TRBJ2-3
TGCAGTGCTCCGGACAGGGGGCATTTGAGGCGGTCAGATACGCAGTATTTT
CSAPDRGHLRRSDTQYF
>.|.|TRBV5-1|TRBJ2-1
TGCGCCAGCAGCCAGCGTAAAGGGACCTACAATGAGCAGTTCTTC
CASSQRKGTYNEQFF
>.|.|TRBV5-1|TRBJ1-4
TGCGCCAGCAGGAGCTTACCCGGGGCCTCAAATGAAAAACTGTTTTTT
CASRSLPGASNEKLFF
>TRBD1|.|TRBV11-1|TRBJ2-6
TGTGCCAGCAGCCCCTCAACAGGGGGCCTGTCTGGGGCCAACGTCCTGACTTTC
CASSPSTGGLSGANVLTF
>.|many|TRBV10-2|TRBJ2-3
TGCGCCAGCCTCGAGGGGGAGGGCCAGACAGATACGCAGTATTTT
CASLEGEGQTDTQYF
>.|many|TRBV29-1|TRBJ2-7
TGCAGCGTCCACAGTCAGGAGACCTACGAGCAGTACTTC
CSVHSQETYEQYF
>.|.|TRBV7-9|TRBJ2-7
TGTGCCAGCAGCTTAGAGGATACAACGCAGTACTTC
CASSLEDTTQYF
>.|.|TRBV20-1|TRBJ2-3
TGCAGTGCTAGGTACTCGGCAGATACGCAGTATTTT
CSARYSADTQYF
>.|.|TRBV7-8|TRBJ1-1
TGTGCCAGCAGCTTAGGGTATTTGAACACTGAAGCTTTCTTT
CASSLGYLNTEAFF
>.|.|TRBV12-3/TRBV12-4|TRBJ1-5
TGTGCCAGCAGTCACGAAGGGTCGGGCAATCAGCCCCAGCATTTT
CASSHEGSGNQPQHF
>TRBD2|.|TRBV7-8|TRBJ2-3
TGTGCCAGCAGCTTACTAGCGGGAAGAGATACGCAGTATTTT
CASSLLAGRDTQYF